What follows are 23 T cell receptor beta chains derived from one specimen sequenced in a study of cytomegalovirus exposure and HLA in healthy donors. The PCR used 60 Vbeta and 13 Jbeta primers. Data came from immunoSEQ multiplex PCR; TCRdb stores just in-frame clones and leaves some out. This sample carries approximately 170,000 clones, approximately 82% of them seen once, and the ten largest clones take around 4.7%. Material: PBMCs. The source is a male donor in good health and CMV-seronegative.

This clone was seen a few times. CDR3 bases: TGTGCCAGCAGTCCTACAGGGATCAATTCACCCCTCCACTTT. This encodes CASSPTGINSPLHF. This chain uses TRBV27 with TRBJ1-6; D perhaps matches TRBD1 (6 bases). In germline, CDR1 is MNHEY, CDR2 SMNVEV (reference sequence). CDR3 size: 14 residues. V lost 5 bases and J lost 7, with 12 bases in between.

This clone was detected a few times. The genes are TRBV18 and TRBJ1-6; no definite D call. The germline CDR1 and CDR2 sequences are KGHSH and LQKENI. Trimming stripped 0 bases from V and 7 bases from J, with 10 bases between. The CDR3 spans 15 residues. CDR3 sequence reads: CASSPPDGWNSPLHF. The CDR3 DNA sequence: TGTGCCAGCTCACCACCCGACGGGTGGAATTCACCCCTCCACTTT.

This chain links TRBV6-6 with TRBJ1-4, with D possibly being TRBD1 (5 bases). V was trimmed by 5 bases and J by 0 bases, leaving 10 bases between them. The CDR3 consists of 15 residues. Germline values: CDR1 MNHNY, CDR2 SVGAGI (reference sequence). Written as DNA, the CDR3 is TGTGCCAGCAGTAAGAGACAGTCAACTAATGAAAAACTGTTTTTT. This sequence encodes CASSKRQSTNEKLFF.

V and J are TRBV6-5 and TRBJ1-1, with 10 bases that match TRBD1. The CDR3 consists of 15 residues. Looked up from germline, CDR1 is MNHEY and CDR2 is SVGAGI. Germline trimming cut 5 bases from V and 6 bases from J; bases unmatched to any gene: 9. The CDR3 DNA reads as TGTGCCAGCAGTGTAAGGGACAGGGGAAACGCTGAAGCTTTCTTT. It translates to CASSVRDRGNAEAFF.

This chain joins TRBV7-3 and TRBJ2-2; no firm D call. Germline CDR1 reads SGHTA; CDR2 reads FQGTGA. The CDR3 covers 15 residues. V gave up 2 bases and J gave up 6 bases, with 13 bases separating them. For the CDR3, the DNA is TGTGCCAGCAGCTTAGGGTCGATAGCCGCCGGGGAGCTGTTTTTT. This sequence encodes CASSLGSIAAGELFF.

This clone has more than one count but fewer than ten. The genes are TRBV6-6 and TRBJ2-2; 10 bases are shared with TRBD1. From germline, CDR1 is MNHNY and CDR2 SVGAGI (reference sequence). CDR3 length: 16 amino acids. J gave up 4 bases and V 1 base, and 3 bases lay outside the gene matches. The CDR3 protein is CASSYWGQGRTGELFF. The CDR3 nucleotides read TGTGCCAGCAGTTACTGGGGACAGGGGCGCACCGGGGAGCTGTTTTTT.

CDR3 amino acids: CASSQGEASAETQYF. DNA of the CDR3: TGTGCCAGCAGCCAAGGGGAGGCTAGCGCGGAGACCCAGTACTTC. The rearrangement uses TRBV4-2 and TRBJ2-5; perhaps TRBD2 as D (6 bases). Germline V gene lookup returns CDR1 LGHNA and CDR2 YNFKEQ. CDR3 length equals 15 residues. The V and J ends lost 1 base and 5 bases respectively, with 14 bases between them.

This clone was seen only a few times. The V and J genes are TRBV4-1 and TRBJ2-7; 8 bases are a match to TRBD2. The CDR3 has 16 residues. V trimming: 0 bases; J trimming: 5 bases; junction bases outside the gene matches: 9. Germline V gene lookup returns CDR1 MGHRA and CDR2 YSYEKL. This CDR3 reads CASSQDPTSVGNEQYF. As DNA, the CDR3 is TGCGCCAGCAGCCAAGATCCGACTAGCGTTGGGAACGAGCAGTACTTC.

This clone has more than one count but fewer than ten. The V gene is TRBV5-5, the J gene TRBJ1-4; 7 bases agree with TRBD1. J lost 5 bases, V lost 1 base, and 8 bases had no gene match. The CDR3 covers 16 residues. From germline, CDR1 is SGHKS and CDR2 YYEKEE (reference sequence). The CDR3 nucleotides are TGTGCCAGCAGCTTGTCTACCCCACAGGGGAATGAAAAACTGTTTTTT. It encodes CASSLSTPQGNEKLFF.

V and J are TRBV4-1 and TRBJ2-1; the D gene is possibly TRBD2 (6 bases). Trimming took off 4 bases at V and 10 bases at J, with 20 bases between the two ends. Germline V lookup: CDR1 MGHRA, CDR2 YSYEKL. The CDR3 has 15 residues. The CDR3 DNA reads as TGCGCCAGCAGCCCTGGGGGGAGACACAATGACGAGCAGTTCTTC. Its protein product is CASSPGGRHNDEQFF.

The V call is TRBV4-2, the J call TRBJ2-3; 12 bases align to TRBD2. After removal of 6 bases from V and 3 bases from J, the junction contained 4 bases not matched to a gene. The CDR3 has 15 amino acids. Germline V gives CDR1 LGHNA, CDR2 YNFKEQ. CDR3 residues: CASRELAGGTDTQYF. In DNA, the CDR3 is TGTGCCAGCAGGGAACTAGCGGGGGGTACAGATACGCAGTATTTT.

This clone has only one observation. J is TRBJ1-4 and V is TRBV28; TRBD1 matches 7 bases. The J segment lost 5 bases and the V segment lost 4 bases, leaving 13 bases of the junction unmatched. Germline V lookup: CDR1 MDHEN, CDR2 SYDVKM. This CDR3 has 17 residues. In DNA form, the CDR3 reads TGTGCCAGCAGTTCCTACCTAGGACAGGAGTTAAATGAAAAACTGTTTTTT. Amino acids: CASSSYLGQELNEKLFF.

The genes are TRBV19 and TRBJ2-5; no clear D. The DNA end is a closer match to TRBJ2-7, so the J assignment may be wrong. CDR3 length: 11 amino acids. Germline lookup yields CDR1 LNHDA and CDR2 SQIVND (reference sequence). For the CDR3, the DNA is TGTGCCAGTAGTGGGGCCTACGAGCAGTACTTC. Encoded protein: CASSGAYEQYF.

This clone has a handful of counts. The chain is built from TRBV14 and TRBJ1-1; D gene unclear. In germline, CDR1 is SGHDN, CDR2 FVKESK. Trimming left V 7 bases short and J 4 bases short, with 16 bases between. The CDR3 covers 14 residues. In DNA form, the CDR3 reads TGTGCCAGCACCCCCGACGAGGTCATCACTGAAGCTTTCTTT. Its translation is CASTPDEVITEAFF.

The chain is built from TRBV27 and TRBJ1-2, with TRBD1 matching over 8 bases. The CDR3 is 15 residues long. Germline V gene sequence: CDR1 MNHEY, CDR2 SMNVEV (reference sequence). V lost 5 bases to trimming and J lost 8 bases; unmatched junction nucleotides: 13. The CDR3 sequence is CASSHLSTGERGYTF. CDR3 nucleotide sequence: TGTGCCAGCAGTCACCTTTCGACAGGGGAGAGGGGCTACACCTTC.

The rearrangement uses TRBV6-5 and TRBJ1-2; 9 bases are shared with TRBD1. The CDR3 spans 15 residues. With V trimmed by 6 bases and J by 3 bases, 8 bases remained unmatched. Germline V gives CDR1 MNHEY, CDR2 SVGAGI. The CDR3 DNA follows: TGTGCCAGCAGGCGGGGACAGGGCTTTGACTATGGCTACACCTTC. Residues: CASRRGQGFDYGYTF.

The rearrangement joins TRBV6-1 to TRBJ2-7; D is undetermined. This CDR3 contains 14 residues. CDR1 and CDR2 from the germline V gene are MNHNS and SASEGT. V lost 5 bases and J 3 bases, leaving 14 bases between the germline ends. The CDR3 DNA sequence: TGTGCCAGCAGTCCGAACAGAGACCACTACGAGCAGTACTTC. Its translation: CASSPNRDHYEQYF.

The V call is TRBV6-5, the J call TRBJ1-2; TRBD1 aligns across 9 bases. This CDR3 comprises 14 residues. CDR1 MNHEY and CDR2 SVGAGI come from the germline V gene. The V and J ends lost 2 bases and 6 bases, in that order; junction bases with no gene match: 4. The CDR3 nucleotides are TGTGCCAGCAGTTACCCGGGACAGGGTCATGGCTACACCTTC. Translation: CASSYPGQGHGYTF.

This chain uses TRBV6-5 with TRBJ2-7, with D tentatively TRBD1 (6 bases). The ends were cut back, 10 bases at V and 3 bases at J, with 19 bases in the middle. Germline V gene sequence: CDR1 MNHEY, CDR2 SVGAGI. The CDR3 is 14 residues long. As DNA, the CDR3 is TGTGCCACCTCACCGTACGGGACAATCTACGAGCAGTACTTC. Translation: CATSPYGTIYEQYF.

V is TRBV5-8 and J is TRBJ1-3, with D maybe TRBD1 (5 bases). The CDR3 covers 14 residues. CDR1 is SGHTS and CDR2 is YDEGEE in the germline V gene. V was shortened by 7 bases and J by 0 bases, with 11 bases between the two germline ends. The CDR3 DNA is TGTGCCAGCGACAGATTCTCCTCTGGAAACACCATATATTTT. It specifies CASDRFSSGNTIYF.

The chain links TRBV28 to TRBJ2-5; D perhaps matches TRBD2 (6 bases). CDR1 and CDR2 from the germline V gene are MDHEN and SYDVKM. Trimming shortened V by 5 bases and J by 7 bases, and 23 bases separated the two germline ends. This CDR3 comprises 16 residues. The CDR3 sequence is CASSPYGISGFGTQYF. CDR3 nucleotide sequence: TGTGCCAGCAGTCCATACGGGATTAGCGGTTTTGGGACCCAGTACTTC.

The gene calls are TRBV19 and TRBJ1-1, with no clear D. This CDR3 is built from 15 residues. Germline V CDR1 and CDR2: LNHDA, SQIVND (reference sequence). V lost 7 bases and J lost 1, with 16 bases in between. The CDR3 DNA sequence: TGTGCCAGTAATCTTGAGGGCCAATCGAACACTGAAGCTTTCTTT. Protein product: CASNLEGQSNTEAFF.

The chain is built from TRBV15 and TRBJ1-2; weak D call: TRBD1 (5 bases). V lost 0 bases to trimming and J lost 2 bases, with 10 bases between them. Germline V gene sequence: CDR1 LNHNV, CDR2 YYDKDF (reference sequence). The CDR3 sequence is 15 residues long. The CDR3 here is CATSRDPGQNYGYTF. Written as DNA, the CDR3 is TGTGCCACCAGCAGAGACCCAGGGCAAAACTATGGCTACACCTTC.